These 5 T cell receptor beta chains originate from one sample sequenced in a study of blood T cells in healthy people across ages. Combining a sample-barcoded 5' primer with a J-beta primer mix, a second PCR ran for roughly 7 to 12 cycles. TCRdb independently ran MiXCR on the 5' RACE reads; one entry per CDR3 protein. This table holds about 1.4 million distinct CDR3 sequences, approximately 60% found once. The sample consisted of blood. Receptors originate from a man between 18 and 29 years old in good health.

The chain combines TRBV10-3 with TRBJ2-1; D remains ambiguous. V was cut by 4 bases and J by 7 bases, with 11 bases left in between. Germline CDR1 is ENHRY and CDR2 is SYGVKD. The CDR3 extends over 13 amino acids. CDR3 in DNA: TGTGCCATCAGTGTTGGTTTGCGGAATGAGCAGTTCTTC. Protein: CAISVGLRNEQFF.

The V and J genes are TRBV24-1 and TRBJ2-5, with TRBD2 as a possible D gene (6 bases). The V end was cut by 3 bases, the J end by 11 bases, with 24 bases between. Germline CDR1 and CDR2: KGHDR and SFDVKD. CDR3 length: 16 amino acids. In nucleotides, the CDR3 is TGTGCCACCAGTGATCCCGATAGCGGCCCATCGGGTGAGCAGTACTTC. Translation gives CATSDPDSGPSGEQYF.

This clonotype appeared once. This chain links TRBV20-1 with TRBJ2-7; D is possibly TRBD2 (6 bases). The CDR3 contains 14 residues. V was clipped by 1 base and J by 0 bases, with 10 bases between them. The germline CDR1 and CDR2 sequences are DFQATT and SNEGSKA (reference sequence). CDR3 coding DNA: TGCAGTGCTAGAGGGTGGGGGGACTCCTACGAGCAGTACTTC. Translation: CSARGWGDSYEQYF.

This chain links TRBV28 with TRBJ2-7; possibly TRBD1 for D (6 bases). The J call is in doubt because the DNA end fits TRBJ2-5 better. The germline V gene has CDR1 MDHEN and CDR2 SYDVKM. CDR3 size: 17 residues. CDR3: CAIDIQGRPEAGETQYF. In DNA form, the CDR3 reads TGTGCCATCGATATACAGGGACGCCCAGAGGCGGGAGAGACCCAGTACTTC.

The sample holds one count of this clonotype. This chain joins TRBV3-1 and TRBJ1-1; 8 nucleotides align to TRBD1. The CDR3 extends over 15 amino acids. Germline CDR1 reads LGHDT; CDR2 reads YNNKEL (reference sequence). V lost 1 base, J lost 4 bases, and 5 bases stayed unmatched. The CDR3 protein is CASSQGTGRVTEAFF. For the CDR3, the DNA is TGTGCCAGCAGCCAAGGGACAGGGCGGGTCACTGAAGCTTTCTTT.